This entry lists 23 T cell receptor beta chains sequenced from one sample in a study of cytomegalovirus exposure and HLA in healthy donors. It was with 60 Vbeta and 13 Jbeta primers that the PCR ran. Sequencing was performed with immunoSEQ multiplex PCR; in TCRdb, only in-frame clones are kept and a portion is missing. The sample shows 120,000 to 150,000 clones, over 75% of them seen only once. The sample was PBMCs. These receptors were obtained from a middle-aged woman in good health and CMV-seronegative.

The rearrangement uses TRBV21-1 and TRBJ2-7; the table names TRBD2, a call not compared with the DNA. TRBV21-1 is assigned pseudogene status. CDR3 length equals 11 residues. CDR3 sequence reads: CASTVIYEQYF. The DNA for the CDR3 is TGTGCCAGCACCGTTATCTACGAGCAGTACTTC.

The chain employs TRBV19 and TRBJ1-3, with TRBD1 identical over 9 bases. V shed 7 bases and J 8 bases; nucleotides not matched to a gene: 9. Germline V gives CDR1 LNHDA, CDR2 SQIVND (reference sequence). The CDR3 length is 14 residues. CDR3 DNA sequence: TGTGCCAGTAACAGGGGGCCACGAGGGGACACCATATATTTT. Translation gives CASNRGPRGDTIYF.

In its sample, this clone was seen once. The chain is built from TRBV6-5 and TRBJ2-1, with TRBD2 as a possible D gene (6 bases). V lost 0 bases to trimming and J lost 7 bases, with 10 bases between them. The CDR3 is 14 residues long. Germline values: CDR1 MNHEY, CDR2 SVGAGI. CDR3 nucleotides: TGTGCCAGCAGTTACTCGAGGCGGGAAAATGAGCAGTTCTTC. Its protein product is CASSYSRRENEQFF.

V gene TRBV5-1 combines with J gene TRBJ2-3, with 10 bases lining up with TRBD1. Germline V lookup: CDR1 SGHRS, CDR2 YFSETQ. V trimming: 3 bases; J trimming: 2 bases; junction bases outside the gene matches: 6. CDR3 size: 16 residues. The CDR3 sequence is CASSSSGTGVTDTQYF. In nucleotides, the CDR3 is TGCGCCAGCAGCTCCTCCGGGACAGGGGTCACAGATACGCAGTATTTT.

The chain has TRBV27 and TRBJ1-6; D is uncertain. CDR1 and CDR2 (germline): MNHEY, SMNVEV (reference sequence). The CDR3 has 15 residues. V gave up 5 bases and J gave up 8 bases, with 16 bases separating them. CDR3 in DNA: TGTGCCAGCAGTCGAAGTTGGGAGAGGGATTCACCCCTCCACTTT. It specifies CASSRSWERDSPLHF.

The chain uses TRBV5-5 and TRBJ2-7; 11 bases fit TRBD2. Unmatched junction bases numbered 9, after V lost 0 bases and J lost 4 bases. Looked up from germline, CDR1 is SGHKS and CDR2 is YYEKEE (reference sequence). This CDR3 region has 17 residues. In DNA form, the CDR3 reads TGTGCCAGCAGCTTGGCTCCCCTAGCGGGAGGAGCATACGAGCAGTACTTC. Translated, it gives CASSLAPLAGGAYEQYF.

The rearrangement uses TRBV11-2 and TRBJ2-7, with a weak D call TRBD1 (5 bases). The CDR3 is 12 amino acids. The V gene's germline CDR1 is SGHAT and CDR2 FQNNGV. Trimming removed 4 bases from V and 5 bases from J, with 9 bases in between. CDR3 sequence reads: CASSSGWDEQYF. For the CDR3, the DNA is TGTGCCAGCAGCTCAGGGTGGGACGAGCAGTACTTC.

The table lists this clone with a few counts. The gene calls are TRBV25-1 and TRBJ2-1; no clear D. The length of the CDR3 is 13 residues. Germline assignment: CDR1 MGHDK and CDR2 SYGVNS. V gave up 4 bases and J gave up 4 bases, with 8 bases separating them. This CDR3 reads CASSGSVYNEQFF. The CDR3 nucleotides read TGTGCCAGCAGTGGGTCAGTTTACAATGAGCAGTTCTTC. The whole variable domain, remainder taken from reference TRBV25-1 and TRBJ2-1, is EADIYQTPRYLVIGTGKKITLECSQTMGHDKMYWYQQDPGMELHLIHYSYGVNSTEKGDLSSESTVSRIRTEHFPLTLESARPSHTSQYLCASSGSVYNEQFFGPGTRLTVL.

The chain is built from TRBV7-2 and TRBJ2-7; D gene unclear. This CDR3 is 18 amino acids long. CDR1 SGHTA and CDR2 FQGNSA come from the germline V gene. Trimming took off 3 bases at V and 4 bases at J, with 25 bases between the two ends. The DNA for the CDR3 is TGTGCCAGCAGCTTCTTCGTCCTGGGTCCAGTATCAGGATACGAGCAGTACTTC. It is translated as CASSFFVLGPVSGYEQYF.

CDR3 in DNA: TGTGCCAGCAGCAGGCCGGACAGGCTGAACACTGAAGCTTTCTTT. It translates to CASSRPDRLNTEAFF. The V call is TRBV7-2, the J call TRBJ1-1; 7 bases are shared with TRBD1. V was pared by 5 bases and J by 0 bases, with 6 bases of the junction left unmatched. Germline V CDR1 and CDR2: SGHTA, FQGNSA. The CDR3 is made up of 15 amino acids.

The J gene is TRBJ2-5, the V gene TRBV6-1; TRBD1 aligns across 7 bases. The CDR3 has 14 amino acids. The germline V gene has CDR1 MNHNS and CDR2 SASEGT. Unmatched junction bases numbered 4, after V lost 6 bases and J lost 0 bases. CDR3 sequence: CASSKQGNQETQYF. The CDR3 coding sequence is TGTGCCAGCAGCAAACAGGGGAACCAAGAGACCCAGTACTTC.

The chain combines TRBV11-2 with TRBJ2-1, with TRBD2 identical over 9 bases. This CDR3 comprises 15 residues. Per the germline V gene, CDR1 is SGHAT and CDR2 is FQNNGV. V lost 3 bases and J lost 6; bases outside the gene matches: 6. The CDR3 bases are TGTGCCAGCAGCTTGAGACTAGCGGCGGGCAATGAGCAGTTCTTC. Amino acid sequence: CASSLRLAAGNEQFF.

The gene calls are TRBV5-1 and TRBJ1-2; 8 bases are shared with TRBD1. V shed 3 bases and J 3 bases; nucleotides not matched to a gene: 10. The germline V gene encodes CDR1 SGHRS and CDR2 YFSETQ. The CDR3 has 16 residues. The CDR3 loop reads CASSSEVGTGDYGYTF. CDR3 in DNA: TGCGCCAGCAGCTCGGAGGTCGGGACAGGAGACTATGGCTACACCTTC.

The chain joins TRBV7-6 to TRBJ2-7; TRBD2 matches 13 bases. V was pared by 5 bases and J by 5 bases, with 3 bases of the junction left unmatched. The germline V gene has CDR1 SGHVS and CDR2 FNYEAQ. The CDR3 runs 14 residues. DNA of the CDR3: TGTGCCAGCAGCCCCGGACTAGCGGGAGACGAGCAGTACTTC. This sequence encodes CASSPGLAGDEQYF.

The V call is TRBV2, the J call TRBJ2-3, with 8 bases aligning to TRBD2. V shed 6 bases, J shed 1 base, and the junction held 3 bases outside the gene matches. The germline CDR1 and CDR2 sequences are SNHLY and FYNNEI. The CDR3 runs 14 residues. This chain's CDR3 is CASRPTSGTDTQYF. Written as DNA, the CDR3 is TGTGCCAGCAGGCCGACTAGCGGCACAGATACGCAGTATTTT.

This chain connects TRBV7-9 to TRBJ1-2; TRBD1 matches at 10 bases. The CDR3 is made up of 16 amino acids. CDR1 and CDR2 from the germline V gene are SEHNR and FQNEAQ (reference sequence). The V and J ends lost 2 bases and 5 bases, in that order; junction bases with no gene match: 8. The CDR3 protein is CASSLPRDRGRYGYTF. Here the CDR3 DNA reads TGTGCCAGCAGCTTACCCCGGGACAGGGGTCGATATGGCTACACCTTC.

The chain's CDR3 is CASSLATSGMAGTGELFF. The CDR3 nucleotides are TGCGCCAGCAGCTTGGCTACTAGCGGGATGGCCGGGACCGGGGAGCTGTTTTTT. The chain has TRBV5-1 and TRBJ2-2, with 10 bases fitting TRBD2. The CDR3 is 18 amino acids. Per the germline V gene, CDR1 is SGHRS and CDR2 is YFSETQ. Losses at the gene ends were 0 bases for V and 5 bases for J; bases not matched to a gene: 10.

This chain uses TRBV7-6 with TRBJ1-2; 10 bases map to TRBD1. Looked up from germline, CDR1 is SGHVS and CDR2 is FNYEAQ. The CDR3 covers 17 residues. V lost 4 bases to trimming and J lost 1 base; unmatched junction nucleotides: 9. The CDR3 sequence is CASSSGTGVSLNYGYTF. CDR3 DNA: TGTGCCAGCAGCTCAGGGACAGGGGTCTCTCTTAACTATGGCTACACCTTC.

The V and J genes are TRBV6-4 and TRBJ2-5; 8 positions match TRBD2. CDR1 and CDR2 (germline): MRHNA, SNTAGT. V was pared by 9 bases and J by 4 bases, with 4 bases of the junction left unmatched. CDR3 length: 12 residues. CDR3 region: CARTSEGETQYF. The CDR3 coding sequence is TGTGCCAGGACTAGCGAAGGAGAGACCCAGTACTTC.

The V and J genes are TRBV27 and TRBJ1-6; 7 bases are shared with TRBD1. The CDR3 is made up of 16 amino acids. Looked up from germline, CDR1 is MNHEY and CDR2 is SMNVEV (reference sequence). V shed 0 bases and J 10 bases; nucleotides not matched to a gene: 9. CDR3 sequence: CASSLSWGTVGSPLHF. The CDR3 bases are TGTGCCAGCAGTTTATCGTGGGGGACAGTTGGGTCACCCCTCCACTTT.

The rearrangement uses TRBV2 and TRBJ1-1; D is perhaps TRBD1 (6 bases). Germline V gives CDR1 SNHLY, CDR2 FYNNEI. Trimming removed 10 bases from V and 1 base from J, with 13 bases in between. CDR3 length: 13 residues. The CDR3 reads CATRQDSNTEAFF. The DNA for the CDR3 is TGTGCCACTAGACAGGACTCGAACACTGAAGCTTTCTTT.

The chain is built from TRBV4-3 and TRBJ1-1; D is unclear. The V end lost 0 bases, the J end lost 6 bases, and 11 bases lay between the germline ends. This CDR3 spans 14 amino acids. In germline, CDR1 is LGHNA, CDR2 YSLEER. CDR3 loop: CASSQDIEGPEAFF. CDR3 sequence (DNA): TGCGCCAGCAGCCAAGATATTGAGGGCCCTGAAGCTTTCTTT.

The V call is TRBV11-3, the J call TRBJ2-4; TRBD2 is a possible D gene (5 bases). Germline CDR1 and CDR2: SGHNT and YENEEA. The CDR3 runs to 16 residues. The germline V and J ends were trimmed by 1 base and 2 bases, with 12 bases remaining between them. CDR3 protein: CASSLAYGVPKNIQYF. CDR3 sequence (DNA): TGTGCCAGCAGCTTAGCGTACGGGGTCCCCAAAAACATTCAGTACTTC.